Each of the 30 T cell receptor beta chains below was sequenced from the same sample in a study of technical replicates of blood from a handful of donors. Method: immunoSEQ multiplex PCR; TCRdb's copy keeps in-frame clones and lacks some. The sample carries 75,000 to 95,000 clones, over 90% recorded once. The specimen sequenced was T cells isolated from PBMCs. The receptors were sampled from a human donor in good health.

This chain uses TRBV21-1 with TRBJ2-7; no check of the table's D call, TRBD2, against the DNA was made. TRBV21-1 is classified as a pseudogene. CDR3 length equals 18 residues. CDR3 nucleotides: TGTGCCAGCAGCTTACTCACAGGGGGACTAGCGGGAGCCCACGAGCAGTACTTC. This encodes CASSLLTGGLAGAHEQYF.

The CDR3 sequence: CASKGAGGGNEQFF. The CDR3 DNA is TGTGCCAGCAAAGGAGCGGGAGGGGGAAATGAGCAGTTCTTC. The V call is TRBV19, the J call TRBJ2-1; 10 nucleotides align to TRBD2. CDR3 length: 14 residues. CDR1 and CDR2 from the germline V gene are LNHDA and SQIVND (reference sequence). V lost 9 bases, J lost 7 bases, and 9 bases stayed unmatched.

The table lists this clone with a count of one. The chain combines TRBV7-3 with TRBJ2-2; D call uncertain. The CDR3 runs to 14 residues. The germline V gene has CDR1 SGHTA and CDR2 FQGTGA. The V and J ends lost 1 base and 4 bases respectively, with 7 bases between them. This CDR3 reads CASSLKTSTGELFF. The CDR3, as DNA: TGTGCCAGCAGCTTAAAGACTTCCACCGGGGAGCTGTTTTTT. The entire variable domain, with the rest obtained from reference TRBV7-3 and TRBJ2-2, is as follows: GAGVSQTPSNKVTEKGKYVELRCDPISGHTALYWYRQSLGQGPEFLIYFQGTGAADDSGLPNDRFFAVRPEGSVSTLKIQRTERGDSAVYLCASSLKTSTGELFFGEGSRLTVL.

The chain is built from TRBV5-1 and TRBJ2-5, with 8 bases that match TRBD1. The CDR3 sequence is 12 residues long. The ends lost 8 bases at V and 4 bases at J; junction bases unmatched: 4. The germline CDR1 and CDR2 sequences are SGHRS and YFSETQ. The CDR3 spells CASGGQGETQYF. The CDR3 bases are TGCGCCAGTGGAGGACAGGGAGAGACCCAGTACTTC.

The chain is built from TRBV9 and TRBJ2-3, with D perhaps TRBD1 (6 bases). CDR3 length: 13 residues. CDR1 is SGDLS and CDR2 is YYNGEE in the germline V gene. The V and J ends lost 4 bases and 5 bases respectively, with 11 bases between them. The CDR3, as DNA: TGTGCCAGCAGCCAAACAGGGCTAGATACGCAGTATTTT. Residues: CASSQTGLDTQYF.

For this clone: Other DNA variants within this sample encode the same CDR3. This chain joins TRBV9 and TRBJ2-3, with D perhaps matching TRBD2 (5 bases). This CDR3 contains 15 residues. The V gene lost 1 base and the J gene lost 0 bases, with 9 bases spanning the gap. The germline V gene encodes CDR1 SGDLS and CDR2 YYNGEE. The CDR3 here is CASSVTSGSTDTQYF. CDR3 in DNA: TGTGCCAGCAGCGTAACGAGCGGAAGCACAGATACGCAGTATTTT.

The chain joins TRBV11-2 to TRBJ1-2, with 10 nucleotides matching TRBD1. Germline CDR1 SGHAT, CDR2 FQNNGV. V was clipped by 4 bases and J by 6 bases; unmatched bases: 5. CDR3 size: 14 residues. CDR3: CASSSWTGGDGYTF. The CDR3 coding sequence is TGTGCCAGCAGCTCCTGGACAGGGGGTGATGGCTACACCTTC.

This clone has just one count. This sequence joins TRBV10-3 and TRBJ1-1, with TRBD1 identical over 9 bases. Germline lookup yields CDR1 ENHRY and CDR2 SYGVKD. The CDR3 consists of 14 residues. The J segment lost 4 bases and the V segment lost 7 bases, leaving 7 bases of the junction unmatched. This chain's CDR3 is CAIIPGQGRTEAFF. The CDR3 nucleotides are TGTGCCATCATTCCGGGACAGGGACGCACTGAAGCTTTCTTT.

The V call is TRBV25-1, the J call TRBJ2-5; no definite D call. This CDR3 has 14 amino acids. In germline, CDR1 is MGHDK, CDR2 SYGVNS. Between the trimmed V and J ends, which lost 2 bases and 2 bases, there was a span of 9 bases. CDR3 residues: CASSERRNQETQYF. CDR3 in DNA: TGTGCCAGCAGTGAAAGGCGGAATCAAGAGACCCAGTACTTC. The variable domain in full, completed from reference TRBV25-1 and TRBJ2-5, reads EADIYQTPRYLVIGTGKKITLECSQTMGHDKMYWYQQDPGMELHLIHYSYGVNSTEKGDLSSESTVSRIRTEHFPLTLESARPSHTSQYLCASSERRNQETQYFGPGTRLLVL.

The chain is built from TRBV27 and TRBJ1-1, with TRBD1 as a possible D gene (5 bases). CDR3 length: 13 residues. V was shortened by 3 bases and J by 4 bases, with 9 bases between the two germline ends. Germline V gives CDR1 MNHEY, CDR2 SMNVEV (reference sequence). The CDR3 loop reads CASSFRQITEAFF. The CDR3 DNA follows: TGTGCCAGCAGTTTTAGACAGATCACTGAAGCTTTCTTT.

This CDR3 reads CASSAPGGETQYF. CDR3 bases: TGTGCCAGCAGTGCTCCGGGGGGTGAGACCCAGTACTTC. The rearrangement uses TRBV6-6 and TRBJ2-5; 7 nucleotides align to TRBD2. The trim removed 5 bases at V and 5 bases at J, leaving 5 bases unmatched. The CDR3 has 13 residues. Germline CDR1 reads MNHNY; CDR2 reads SVGAGI (reference sequence).

In this sample, this clone turned up once. The chain has TRBV13 and TRBJ2-7; TRBD1 might be the D (6 bases). V was clipped by 5 bases and J by 6 bases, with 20 bases between them. The CDR3 spans 15 residues. Germline V gene lookup returns CDR1 PRHDT and CDR2 FYEKMQ (reference sequence). The chain's CDR3 is CASSPGQTETVEQYF. CDR3 coding DNA: TGTGCCAGCAGCCCTGGACAGACCGAGACGGTCGAGCAGTACTTC.

In nucleotides, the CDR3 is TGTGCCAGTCCCCATGACAGAGAAGTAAACACCATATATTTT. It encodes CASPHDREVNTIYF. This chain uses TRBV28 with TRBJ1-3; D possibly corresponds to TRBD1 (5 bases). Per germline, CDR1 MDHEN and CDR2 SYDVKM. This CDR3 is 14 amino acids long. Trimming removed 9 bases at V and 6 bases at J, with 18 bases between.

This chain links TRBV7-6 with TRBJ1-2, with TRBD1 matching 8 bases. CDR1 SGHVS and CDR2 FNYEAQ come from the germline V gene. The CDR3 consists of 16 residues. V was pared by 2 bases and J by 7 bases, with 12 bases of the junction left unmatched. The CDR3 DNA reads as TGTGCCAGCAGCTTACAGGGGGCCCACAGGGCTGCTGGCTACACCTTC. Amino acids: CASSLQGAHRAAGYTF. The full variable domain, completed using reference TRBV7-6 and TRBJ1-2, is GAGVSQSPRYKVTKRGQDVALRCDPISGHVSLYWYRQALGQGPEFLTYFNYEAQQDKSGLPNDRFSAERPEGSISTLTIQRTEQRDSAMYRCASSLQGAHRAAGYTFGSGTRLTVV.

For the CDR3, the DNA is TGTGCCAGCACTCTCCCGGGGCAGCCCCAGCATTTT. Its translation: CASTLPGQPQHF. The genes are TRBV2 and TRBJ1-5; D is uncertain. The ends were cut back, 7 bases at V and 7 bases at J, with 11 bases in the middle. CDR3 length: 12 residues. Germline loops: CDR1 SNHLY, CDR2 FYNNEI.

The rearrangement uses TRBV9 and TRBJ1-2; 9 positions match TRBD1. Germline CDR1 reads SGDLS; CDR2 reads YYNGEE. This CDR3 has 15 residues. Trimming took 4 bases from V and 1 from J; bases not matched to a gene: 5. CDR3 DNA sequence: TGTGCCAGCAGCTTACAGGGGGCGGGTAACTATGGCTACACCTTC. This encodes CASSLQGAGNYGYTF.

V gene TRBV9 combines with J gene TRBJ2-3; no definite D call. Trimming removed 4 bases at V and 0 bases at J, with 9 bases between. CDR1 SGDLS and CDR2 YYNGEE come from the germline V gene. The CDR3 totals 14 residues. CDR3 nucleotides: TGTGCCAGCAGCCCGGGTGGGAGCACAGATACGCAGTATTTT. It codes for CASSPGGSTDTQYF.

The V and J genes are TRBV5-1 and TRBJ2-3; tentatively, D is TRBD2 (6 bases). Germline V gene lookup returns CDR1 SGHRS and CDR2 YFSETQ. V lost 2 bases to trimming and J lost 2 bases, with 12 bases between them. CDR3 length: 15 residues. CDR3 coding DNA: TGCGCCAGCAGCTTCGCTAGCGCGACCACAGATACGCAGTATTTT. Its protein product is CASSFASATTDTQYF.

This clone has only one observation. The chain has TRBV5-8 and TRBJ1-4; D possibly corresponds to TRBD1 (6 bases). The ends were cut back, 3 bases at V and 5 bases at J, with 14 bases in the middle. The CDR3 contains 15 residues. Germline V gives CDR1 SGHTS, CDR2 YDEGEE. The CDR3 spells CASSSRGIGNEKLFF. In DNA form, the CDR3 reads TGTGCCAGCAGCTCCAGGGGTATCGGCAATGAAAAACTGTTTTTT.

The J gene is TRBJ1-5, the V gene TRBV19; 7 bases match TRBD1. The germline CDR1 and CDR2 sequences are LNHDA and SQIVND (reference sequence). Trimming took 5 bases from V and 4 from J; bases not matched to a gene: 2. The CDR3 spans 13 residues. The CDR3 bases are TGTGCCAGTAGTTCGGACAGGAATCAGCCCCAGCATTTT. This sequence encodes CASSSDRNQPQHF.

The chain couples TRBV4-2 to TRBJ2-2; 7 bases agree with TRBD2. V lost 5 bases, J lost 6 bases, and 6 bases stayed unmatched. This CDR3 contains 14 residues. Looked up from germline, CDR1 is LGHNA and CDR2 is YNFKEQ. Here the CDR3 DNA reads TGTGCCAGCAGCGTACGGGAGGTAGCCGGGGAGCTGTTTTTT. Translating gives CASSVREVAGELFF.

The CDR3 sequence: CASSRQGKTEQYF. The CDR3 nucleotides read TGTGCCAGTAGTAGACAGGGAAAGACCGAGCAGTACTTC. V is TRBV19 and J is TRBJ2-7; 7 positions agree with TRBD1. This CDR3 has 13 amino acids. The germline V gene has CDR1 LNHDA and CDR2 SQIVND (reference sequence). Losses at the gene ends were 4 bases for V and 6 bases for J; bases not matched to a gene: 6.

This rearrangement joins TRBV14 to TRBJ2-5; D remains unclear. This CDR3 spans 14 amino acids. The V and J ends lost 1 base and 4 bases respectively, with 10 bases between them. Germline assignment: CDR1 SGHDN and CDR2 FVKESK. CDR3: CASSQVPQPETQYF. The CDR3 DNA reads TGTGCCAGCAGCCAAGTCCCACAGCCAGAGACCCAGTACTTC.

V is TRBV7-9 and J is TRBJ2-1; 13 bases are shared with TRBD2. With 5 bases clipped from V and 1 base from J, the junction kept 5 bases outside the gene matches. Per the germline V gene, CDR1 is SEHNR and CDR2 is FQNEAQ (reference sequence). The CDR3 contains 17 residues. The CDR3 DNA follows: TGTGCCAGCAGCCCTAGGACTAGCGGGAGTTCCTACAATGAGCAGTTCTTC. Its protein product is CASSPRTSGSSYNEQFF.

The V gene is TRBV18, the J gene TRBJ2-3, with D perhaps TRBD2 (5 bases). Germline V gene lookup returns CDR1 KGHSH and CDR2 LQKENI. V gave up 3 bases and J gave up 1 base, with 11 bases separating them. The CDR3 extends over 15 amino acids. CDR3 in amino acids: CASSPPGLRTDTQYF. The CDR3 DNA reads TGTGCCAGCTCACCTCCCGGACTTCGCACAGATACGCAGTATTTT.

The rearrangement uses TRBV28 and TRBJ2-7; maybe TRBD2 (6 bases). The CDR3 has 14 amino acids. V was pared by 2 bases and J by 5 bases, with 13 bases between. CDR1 MDHEN and CDR2 SYDVKM come from the germline V gene. CDR3 DNA sequence: TGTGCCAGCAGTTTAGGAGGGTGGACCCACGAGCAGTACTTC. It is translated as CASSLGGWTHEQYF. The variable domain in full, with the rest retrieved from reference TRBV28 and TRBJ2-7, is DVKVTQSSRYLVKRTGEKVFLECVQDMDHENMFWYRQDPGLGLRLIYFSYDVKMKEKGDIPEGYSVSREKKERFSLILESASTNQTSMYLCASSLGGWTHEQYFGPGTRLTVT.

The J gene is TRBJ2-1, the V gene TRBV5-1, with TRBD2 identical over 9 bases. The CDR3 is made up of 16 amino acids. Germline V gene sequence: CDR1 SGHRS, CDR2 YFSETQ. The ends lost 3 bases at V and 0 bases at J; junction bases unmatched: 4. For the CDR3, the DNA is TGCGCCAGCAGCTCTAGCGGGGTAAGCTCCTACAATGAGCAGTTCTTC. This translates into CASSSSGVSSYNEQFF.

This chain uses TRBV29-1 with TRBJ1-1, with D unresolved. In germline, CDR1 is SQVTM, CDR2 ANQGSEA. This CDR3 is 10 amino acids long. Trimming cost V 3 bases and J 9 bases, with 8 bases left between them. This chain's CDR3 is CSVESPQAFF. The DNA for the CDR3 is TGCAGCGTTGAGAGCCCACAAGCTTTCTTT.

The chain has TRBV28 and TRBJ1-2; maybe TRBD1 (5 bases). The CDR3 runs to 15 residues. Trimming shortened V by 3 bases and J by 7 bases, and 18 bases separated the two germline ends. Germline-derived CDR1 and CDR2 are MDHEN and SYDVKM. The CDR3 DNA reads as TGTGCCAGCAGTTTTTCGGTTCTGGGGGGTAGTGGCTACACCTTC. Protein: CASSFSVLGGSGYTF.

V is TRBV29-1 and J is TRBJ1-2; unclear D gene. This CDR3 has 15 residues. From germline, CDR1 is SQVTM and CDR2 ANQGSEA. V was trimmed by 7 bases and J by 1 base, leaving 19 bases between them. This CDR3 is CSGALGRRYNYGYTF. The CDR3 nucleotides read TGCAGCGGGGCCTTGGGCAGGCGCTATAACTATGGCTACACCTTC.